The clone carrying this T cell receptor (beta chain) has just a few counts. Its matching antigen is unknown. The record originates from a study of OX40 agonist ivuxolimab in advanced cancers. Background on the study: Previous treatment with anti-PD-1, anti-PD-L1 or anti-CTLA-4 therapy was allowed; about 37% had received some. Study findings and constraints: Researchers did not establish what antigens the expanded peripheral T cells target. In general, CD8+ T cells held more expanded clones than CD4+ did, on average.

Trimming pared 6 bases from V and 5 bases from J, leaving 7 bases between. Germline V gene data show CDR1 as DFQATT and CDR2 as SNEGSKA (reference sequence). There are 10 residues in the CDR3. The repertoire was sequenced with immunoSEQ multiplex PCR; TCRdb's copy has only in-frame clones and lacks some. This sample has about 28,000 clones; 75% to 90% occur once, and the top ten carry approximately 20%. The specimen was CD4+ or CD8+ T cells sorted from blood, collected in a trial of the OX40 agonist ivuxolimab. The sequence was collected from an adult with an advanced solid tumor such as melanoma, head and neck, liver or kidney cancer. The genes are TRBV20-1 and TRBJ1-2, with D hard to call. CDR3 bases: TGCAGTGCCCCCCTTTATGGCTACACCTTC. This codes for CSAPLYGYTF.